A selection of T cell receptor beta chains follows, all from one sample in a study of CD8+CD57+ T cells in acquired aplastic anemia. MiXCR, applied by TCRdb to the reads, yields one record per CDR3 protein. The sample has 35,000 to 45,000 distinct CDR3 sequences, approximately 67% seen once; the top ten hold 20% to 30%. Material: sorted CD4+, CD8+, or CD8+CD57+ T cells (not recorded which) from PBMCs. The source is a human donor in good health, serving as a control. Each CDR3 is given without its conserved first and last residue. The D gene is left open where the match is weak.

j_call,d_call,v_call,cdr3_aa
TRBJ2-1,NA,TRBV7-3,ASSLTGGTEGDEQF
TRBJ2-1,TRBD2,TRBV5-1,ASSLVSRASGGALGYNEQF
TRBJ2-7,NA,TRBV7-9,ASSPQGKGYEQY
TRBJ2-5,TRBD2,TRBV25-1,ASSEYGSASSGESQETQY
TRBJ1-1,TRBD1,TRBV10-3,AISESDRDTEAF
TRBJ1-6,NA,TRBV5-5,ASSTQGPNNSPLH
TRBJ1-4,NA,TRBV29-1,SVEDLRGFNEKLF
TRBJ2-5,NA,TRBV29-1,SGQNQETQY
TRBJ2-3,NA,TRBV9,ASTNRADTQY
TRBJ2-5,TRBD2,TRBV29-1,SVDRGDSGYGTQY
TRBJ2-2,TRBD2,TRBV6-4,ASSERGGATGEPF
TRBJ1-3,NA,TRBV9,ASSVAALNRDTIY
TRBJ1-6,NA,TRBV7-2,ASSPEYSPLH
TRBJ1-6,NA,TRBV2,ASSGRGRGYNSPPH
TRBJ1-1,NA,TRBV5-1,ASSLIGANTEAF
TRBJ1-6,NA,TRBV4-2,ASSQDGGNSPLH
TRBJ1-5,TRBD1,TRBV2,ASRDRGHNQPQH
TRBJ2-5,NA,TRBV13,ASSPSEGPQETQY
TRBJ1-6,NA,TRBV19,ASSIDSYNSPLH
TRBJ1-6,TRBD1,TRBV6-1,ASSTRTGTWEPLH
TRBJ1-6,TRBD1,TRBV15,ATSTLDRNSPLH
TRBJ2-5,NA,TRBV2,ASRYGVQETQY
TRBJ1-1,NA,TRBV24-1,ATSGGGTEAF
TRBJ2-1,NA,TRBV7-3,ASSLMGNEQF
TRBJ1-2,TRBD1,TRBV10-3,AITSGGSYGYT
TRBJ2-1,NA,TRBV7-8,ASSSQPANEQF
TRBJ2-7,NA,TRBV13,ASSPRGGTVDEQY
TRBJ1-2,TRBD1,TRBV19,ASSPEDGDRGRYGYT
TRBJ1-1,NA,TRBV2,ASSRTGELRAVLRAGNTEAF
TRBJ2-1,NA,TRBV20-1,SASRRGYYNEQF
TRBJ2-1,TRBD2,TRBV7-9,ASIAGPNNEQF